This TCR beta chain derives from a study of molecular identifiers for immune sequencing clone quantification. This CDR3 is 16 amino acids long. Germline V lookup: CDR1 SGHVS, CDR2 FNYEAQ. The V and J ends lost 5 bases and 6 bases respectively, with 23 bases between them. This clonotype was seen only a few times. TCRdb fed the PCR reads into MiXCR, producing one record per CDR3 protein. The table records roughly 300,000 distinct CDR3 sequences, 24% of them present only once. The sample comprised naive CD8+ T cells from blood, with Jurkat cell RNA spiked in. Subset given: FACS-sorted CD8+CD4-CCR7+CD45RA+ naive T cells. This receptor was taken from a human donor in good health. Some libraries in this study had Jurkat cell RNA spiked in. The chain employs TRBV7-6 and TRBJ2-7; D may match TRBD1 or TRBD2 (5 bases each). The CDR3 region has the DNA TGTGCCAGCAGCCCCTCCAGTGGGGGAGCAATTCCCGAGCAGTACTTC. Encoded protein: CASSPSSGGAIPEQYF.